One sample yielded the 31 T cell receptor beta chains listed below, sequenced in a study of T cells after yellow fever vaccination. From the 5' RACE reads, TCRdb called clonotypes with MiXCR, one entry per CDR3 protein. The sample carries 600,000 to 750,000 distinct CDR3 sequences, around 12% recorded once. The sample was PBMCs, taken on the day of the yellow fever booster vaccination. The receptors were gathered from a man aged 30 to 45 who received the YFV17D yellow fever vaccine.

This clonotype has only a few counts. This rearrangement joins TRBV24-1 to TRBJ2-2; 9 nucleotides match TRBD2. This CDR3 spans 17 amino acids. Per germline, CDR1 KGHDR and CDR2 SFDVKD. Trimming at V came to 4 bases and at J to 3 bases, leaving 8 bases not matched to a gene. In nucleotides, the CDR3 is TGTGCCACCAGTGACAGGCGAGCGGGAGGAGACACCGGGGAGCTGTTTTTT. Its protein product is CATSDRRAGGDTGELFF.

The chain uses TRBV19 and TRBJ2-2, with TRBD2 matching 12 bases. The CDR3 totals 17 residues. Trimming took 3 bases from V and 5 from J; bases not matched to a gene: 7. Looked up from germline, CDR1 is LNHDA and CDR2 is SQIVND (reference sequence). CDR3 in amino acids: CASSIRTSGILTGELFF. The CDR3 DNA sequence: TGTGCCAGTAGTATTCGGACTAGCGGGATTCTGACCGGGGAGCTGTTTTTT.

The chain combines TRBV6-2 or TRBV6-3 with TRBJ2-2, with 9 bases matching TRBD2. CDR3 length equals 13 residues. The ends lost 2 bases at V and 9 bases at J; junction bases unmatched: 1. CDR1 and CDR2 (germline): MNHEY, SVGEGT. The CDR3 DNA sequence: TGTGCCAGCAGTTACGGGACTAGCTGGGAGCTGTTTTTT. Translated: CASSYGTSWELFF.

This clonotype was counted a few times. The chain recombines TRBV6-1 with TRBJ2-2, with D possibly TRBD2 on 6 matching bases. V lost 6 bases, J lost 7 bases, and 18 bases lay in between. In germline, CDR1 is MNHNS, CDR2 SASEGT. CDR3 length equals 15 residues. This CDR3 is CASSLPGLPDGELFF. CDR3 nucleotide sequence: TGTGCCAGCAGCCTTCCGGGACTCCCAGACGGGGAGCTGTTTTTT.

CDR3 region: CASSPRYRGENTEAFF. The CDR3 DNA reads TGTGCCAGCTCACCAAGATACAGGGGAGAGAACACTGAAGCTTTCTTT. The chain is built from TRBV18 and TRBJ1-1, with 7 bases aligning to TRBD1. Germline CDR1 is KGHSH and CDR2 is LQKENI. The J segment lost 1 base and the V segment lost 2 bases, leaving 7 bases of the junction unmatched. The CDR3 consists of 16 residues.

V usage is TRBV6-5 and J usage is TRBJ2-5; D gene unclear. V lost 1 base to trimming and J lost 1 base, with 7 bases between them. The CDR3 sequence is 14 residues long. CDR1 MNHEY and CDR2 SVGAGI come from the germline V gene. The CDR3 nucleotides read TGTGCCAGCAGTTACTTCGCAGGCCAAGAGACCCAGTACTTC. This codes for CASSYFAGQETQYF.

This clonotype came up a few times. The chain has TRBV29-1 and TRBJ2-7; 9 bases line up with TRBD1. The germline V gene has CDR1 SQVTM and CDR2 ANQGSEA. V lost 5 bases, J lost 7 bases, and 12 bases stayed unmatched. The CDR3 is 14 amino acids. This CDR3 is CSVMGRTGAGEQYF. DNA for the CDR3: TGCAGCGTTATGGGCAGGACAGGGGCGGGGGAGCAGTACTTC.

This clonotype was seen a handful of times. V and J are TRBV10-3 and TRBJ2-7; D gene ambiguous. Per germline, CDR1 ENHRY and CDR2 SYGVKD. CDR3 length: 13 amino acids. V was clipped by 3 bases and J by 4 bases, with 10 bases between them. This chain's CDR3 is CAISDSVGYEQYF. CDR3 bases: TGTGCCATCAGTGATTCGGTGGGGTACGAGCAGTACTTC.

There are a few counts of this clonotype. The gene calls are TRBV5-6 and TRBJ1-5; a possible D gene is TRBD1 (6 bases). The CDR3 consists of 14 residues. Trimming took off 0 bases at V and 7 bases at J, with 11 bases between the two ends. The germline gives CDR1 SGHDT, CDR2 YYEEEE. The chain's CDR3 is CASSLGTGKQPQHF. CDR3 bases: TGTGCCAGCAGCTTGGGTACAGGGAAGCAGCCCCAGCATTTT.

This clonotype has just a few counts. J is TRBJ2-1 and V is TRBV20-1; tentatively, D is TRBD2 (6 bases). CDR1 and CDR2 from the germline V gene are DFQATT and SNEGSKA (reference sequence). V lost 6 bases, J lost 6 bases, and 12 bases lay in between. There are 12 residues in the CDR3. CDR3 region: CSAQLGSNEQFF. CDR3 nucleotide sequence: TGCAGTGCCCAGCTCGGGAGCAATGAGCAGTTCTTC.

V is TRBV24-1 and J is TRBJ2-5; either TRBD1 or TRBD2 may fit D (5 bases each). From germline, CDR1 is KGHDR and CDR2 SFDVKD. The CDR3 has 16 residues. V was clipped by 8 bases and J by 3 bases, with 21 bases between them. The CDR3 loop reads CATNNGAGSEEETQYF. The CDR3 nucleotides read TGTGCCACCAACAACGGGGCAGGTAGTGAGGAAGAGACCCAGTACTTC.

This clonotype appeared a few times. V gene TRBV12-5 combines with J gene TRBJ1-2; D remains ambiguous. CDR3 size: 15 residues. V shed 0 bases and J shed 4 bases, with 12 bases lying between them. CDR1 and CDR2 from the germline V gene are LGHNT and FRNRAP. The CDR3 protein is CASGLVLGNGYGYTF. The CDR3 nucleotides are TGTGCTAGTGGTTTGGTACTCGGCAATGGCTATGGCTACACCTTC.

This clonotype was detected ten times or more. The chain combines TRBV5-1 with TRBJ2-7, with D perhaps assigned TRBD1 or TRBD2 (6 bases each). V was shortened by 0 bases and J by 7 bases, with 14 bases between the two germline ends. Germline values: CDR1 SGHRS, CDR2 YFSETQ. The length of the CDR3 is 14 residues. The chain's CDR3 is CASSLVGGRWEQYF. CDR3 nucleotides: TGCGCCAGCAGCTTGGTTGGGGGGCGCTGGGAGCAGTACTTC.

As to this clonotype: Its ends do not fully match the called genes, so a read error is possible. This rearrangement joins TRBV27 to TRBJ2-1; D may correspond to TRBD1 or TRBD2 (5 bases each). CDR3 length: 12 amino acids. Germline V lookup: CDR1 MNHEY, CDR2 SMNVEV (reference sequence). The CDR3 DNA sequence: TGTGCCAGCAGTTTATGGGGGTGGCCCGAGGTCTTC. Translated, it gives CASSLWGWPEVF.

This sequence joins TRBV5-5 and TRBJ2-7; TRBD1 matches 8 bases. CDR1 is SGHKS, CDR2 YYEKEE, per germline (reference sequence). This CDR3 spans 15 amino acids. With 3 bases clipped from V and 3 bases from J, the junction kept 8 bases outside the gene matches. The CDR3 DNA reads TGTGCCAGCAGCTGGGGGGCACAGGGGGACTACGAGCAGTACTTC. Protein: CASSWGAQGDYEQYF.

The J gene is TRBJ1-5, the V gene TRBV3-1, with D perhaps matching TRBD1 (5 bases). The CDR3 runs to 15 residues. V lost 6 bases to trimming and J lost 7 bases, with 19 bases between them. Germline V lookup: CDR1 LGHDT, CDR2 YNNKEL (reference sequence). This chain's CDR3 is CASSLGRRTCQPQHF. In DNA form, the CDR3 reads TGTGCCAGCAGTCTGGGACGGAGGACCTGCCAGCCCCAGCATTTT. The whole variable domain, filled in from reference TRBV3-1 and TRBJ1-5, reads DTAVSQTPKYLVTQMGNDKSIKCEQNLGHDTMYWYKQDSKKFLKIMFSYNNKELIINETVPNRFSPKSPDKAHLNLHINSLELGDSAVYFCASSLGRRTCQPQHFGDGTRLSIL.

The genes are TRBV7-9 and TRBJ2-3; D gene ambiguous. CDR1 is SEHNR, CDR2 FQNEAQ, per germline (reference sequence). V shed 6 bases and J shed 3 bases, with 10 bases lying between them. The CDR3 totals 13 residues. The CDR3 is CASRVDWTDTQYF. CDR3 nucleotides: TGTGCCAGCAGAGTTGACTGGACAGATACGCAGTATTTT.

There are a few counts of this clonotype. V is TRBV6-1 and J is TRBJ1-5, with 9 bases fitting TRBD1. From germline, CDR1 is MNHNS and CDR2 SASEGT. With V trimmed by 9 bases and J by 5 bases, 17 bases remained unmatched. The length of the CDR3 is 17 residues. The CDR3 nucleotides are TGTGCCAGTAGGAGGTTTACAGGGGGCGCATCGGATCAGCCCCAGCATTTT. The encoded protein is CASRRFTGGASDQPQHF.

The rearrangement links TRBV28 to TRBJ2-1; D is possibly TRBD2 (5 bases). Deletions cut 5 bases from V and 1 base from J, with 21 bases between. Germline V gene data show CDR1 as MDHEN and CDR2 as SYDVKM. The CDR3 length is 18 residues. In DNA form, the CDR3 reads TGTGCCAGCAGTCCCCTGCGTTGGCTAGCAGCATCCTACAATGAGCAGTTCTTC. This codes for CASSPLRWLAASYNEQFF.

This chain connects TRBV29-1 to TRBJ2-5; a possible D gene is TRBD1 (6 bases). This CDR3 contains 13 residues. The germline V and J ends were trimmed by 7 bases and 1 base, with 13 bases remaining between them. The V gene's germline CDR1 is SQVTM and CDR2 ANQGSEA. CDR3 amino acids: CSELDRTQETQYF. DNA of the CDR3: TGCAGCGAACTTGACAGGACCCAAGAGACCCAGTACTTC.

The J gene is TRBJ2-5, the V gene TRBV29-1; D gene unclear. V was pared by 0 bases and J by 1 base, with 15 bases between. This CDR3 is built from 16 residues. Per germline, CDR1 SQVTM and CDR2 ANQGSEA. CDR3 in DNA: TGCAGCGTTGAAGATCCTCAGACGGAGCGCCAAGAGACCCAGTACTTC. Its translation: CSVEDPQTERQETQYF.

This clonotype has a count of ten or more. This chain uses TRBV12-3 or TRBV12-4 with TRBJ1-3; D is ambiguous. CDR3 length: 11 residues. Trimming stripped 5 bases from V and 2 bases from J, with 1 base between. The CDR3: CASSTGNTIYF. The CDR3, as DNA: TGTGCCAGCAGTACTGGAAACACCATATATTTT.

The table lists this clonotype with a count of one. The chain joins TRBV4-3 to TRBJ1-5, with D perhaps matching TRBD1 (5 bases). Trimming pared 0 bases from V and 7 bases from J, leaving 10 bases between. The CDR3 consists of 14 residues. Germline CDR1 is LGHNA and CDR2 is YSLEER. For the CDR3, the DNA is TGCGCCAGCAGCCAAGATCCCAGGGACCAGCCCCAGCATTTT. Residues: CASSQDPRDQPQHF.

CDR3 DNA sequence: TGTGCCAGCGGGGTGGTGTCTTCGGAGACCCAGTACTTC. This gives the protein CASGVVSSETQYF. The gene calls are TRBV2 and TRBJ2-5; D gene unclear. In germline, CDR1 is SNHLY, CDR2 FYNNEI. The CDR3 is 13 amino acids. Trimming took off 8 bases at V and 5 bases at J, with 15 bases between the two ends. Combining the CDR3 with reference TRBV2 and TRBJ2-5 gives the whole variable domain EPEVTQTPSHQVTQMGQEVILRCVPISNHLYFYWYRQILGQKVEFLVSFYNNEISEKSEIFDDQFSVERPDGSNFTLKIRSTKLEDSAMYFCASGVVSSETQYFGPGTRLLVL.

This rearrangement joins TRBV20-1 to TRBJ2-1, with 10 bases matching TRBD2. The CDR3 loop spans 16 amino acids. V shed 2 bases, J shed 8 bases, and the junction held 12 bases outside the gene matches. CDR1 and CDR2 (germline): DFQATT, SNEGSKA (reference sequence). DNA for the CDR3: TGCAGTGCTAGATCACCCCTAGCGGGAGTAAGCGATGAGCAGTTCTTC. This translates into CSARSPLAGVSDEQFF.

This clonotype was observed a few times. The chain employs TRBV20-1 and TRBJ2-7; D is tentatively TRBD1 or TRBD2 (5 bases each). Trimming left V 4 bases short and J 0 bases short, with 16 bases between. Germline CDR1 DFQATT, CDR2 SNEGSKA (reference sequence). The CDR3 runs to 15 residues. The CDR3 spells CSATTEAGYSYEQYF. The DNA of the CDR3 is TGCAGTGCTACCACGGAGGCAGGGTACTCCTACGAGCAGTACTTC.

This clonotype was seen a handful of times. The gene calls are TRBV5-1 and TRBJ2-5; weak D call: TRBD1 (6 bases). The CDR3 length is 17 residues. V lost 3 bases and J lost 0, with 18 bases in between. The germline gives CDR1 SGHRS, CDR2 YFSETQ. The CDR3 reads CASSYPPTGPYQETQYF. The CDR3 bases are TGCGCCAGCAGCTACCCCCCGACAGGCCCGTACCAAGAGACCCAGTACTTC. Together with reference TRBV5-1 and TRBJ2-5, the CDR3 gives the full variable domain: KAGVTQTPRYLIKTRGQQVTLSCSPISGHRSVSWYQQTPGQGLQFLFEYFSETQRNKGNFPGRFSGRQFSNSRSEMNVSTLELGDSALYLCASSYPPTGPYQETQYFGPGTRLLVL.

This chain uses TRBV4-3 with TRBJ2-4; D is perhaps TRBD1 or TRBD2 (5 bases each). Germline lookup yields CDR1 LGHNA and CDR2 YSLEER. This CDR3 contains 15 residues. Trimming cost V 1 base and J 9 bases, with 16 bases left between them. The CDR3 loop is CASSQAGAQGSIQYF. CDR3 coding DNA: TGCGCCAGCAGCCAAGCCGGGGCCCAAGGGTCCATTCAGTACTTC.

In its sample, this clonotype was seen a few times. This rearrangement joins TRBV9 to TRBJ2-5; D might be TRBD1 (5 bases). Germline CDR1 and CDR2: SGDLS and YYNGEE. This CDR3 comprises 15 residues. V was clipped by 4 bases and J by 4 bases, with 17 bases between them. The CDR3 protein is CASSQGGGVGETQYF. The CDR3 nucleotides are TGTGCCAGCAGCCAGGGTGGTGGGGTCGGAGAGACCCAGTACTTC. Complete variable domain (other parts from reference TRBV9 and TRBJ2-5): DSGVTQTPKHLITATGQRVTLRCSPRSGDLSVYWYQQSLDQGLQFLIQYYNGEERAKGNILERFSAQQFPDLHSELNLSSLELGDSALYFCASSQGGGVGETQYFGPGTRLLVL.

This clonotype was counted a few times. The rearrangement links TRBV5-1 to TRBJ2-1; 11 bases agree with TRBD2. The CDR3 is 13 residues long. CDR1 is SGHRS and CDR2 is YFSETQ in the germline V gene. V dropped 9 bases and J dropped 3; count of bases not matched to a gene: 2. Here the CDR3 reads CATTSGGYNEQFF. CDR3 in DNA: TGCGCCACCACTAGCGGGGGCTACAATGAGCAGTTCTTC.

This clonotype came up many times. V usage is TRBV5-5 and J usage is TRBJ2-7, with 8 bases fitting TRBD1. With 5 bases clipped from V and 4 bases from J, the junction kept 5 bases outside the gene matches. Per the germline V gene, CDR1 is SGHKS and CDR2 is YYEKEE (reference sequence). The CDR3 runs 13 residues. The CDR3 sequence is CASSSGTGYEQYF. The CDR3 DNA follows: TGTGCCAGCAGTTCCGGGACAGGATACGAGCAGTACTTC.